These 30 T cell receptor beta chains share one sample of origin, sequenced in a study of blood T cell repertoires in COVID-19. Assay used: immunoSEQ multiplex PCR; TCRdb lists only in-frame clones, some missing. In the table there are tens of thousands of clones, roughly 90% of which are singletons. Sequencing was performed on peripheral blood. The receptors shown here come from a human donor in a cohort sampled during active COVID-19.

The J gene is TRBJ1-2, the V gene TRBV3-1 (or the pseudogene TRBV3-2); 7 positions match TRBD1. The V segment lost 5 bases and the J segment 5 bases; nucleotides outside the gene matches: 5. Germline lookup yields CDR1 LGHDT and CDR2 YNNKEL (reference sequence). The CDR3 extends over 13 amino acids. For the CDR3, the DNA is TGTGCCAGCAGCGGGACAGCCCGATATGGCTACACCTTC. This sequence encodes CASSGTARYGYTF.

The chain carries TRBV6-6 and TRBJ1-2; 10 bases agree with TRBD1. V shed 5 bases and J 7 bases; nucleotides not matched to a gene: 22. The CDR3 runs 19 residues. Germline lookup yields CDR1 MNHNY and CDR2 SVGAGI (reference sequence). The DNA for the CDR3 is TGTGCCAGCAGTCGCGCCCTACCCCTTGACAGGGGGCGCTTCATTGGCTACACCTTC. It yields the protein CASSRALPLDRGRFIGYTF.

V gene TRBV24-1 combines with J gene TRBJ1-1; TRBD1 matches at 8 bases. CDR3 length equals 13 residues. Per the germline V gene, CDR1 is KGHDR and CDR2 is SFDVKD. V gave up 7 bases and J gave up 0 bases; unmatched junction bases: 0. CDR3 DNA: TGTGCCACCAGGGACAGGGTGAACACTGAAGCTTTCTTT. Translated: CATRDRVNTEAFF.

The rearrangement links TRBV7-3 to TRBJ1-1; 7 bases are a match to TRBD1. Germline-derived CDR1 and CDR2 are SGHTA and FQGTGA. With V trimmed by 5 bases and J by 4 bases, 4 bases remained unmatched. The CDR3 runs to 13 residues. The CDR3 is CASSISGGTEAFF. CDR3 sequence (DNA): TGTGCCAGCAGCATATCAGGGGGCACTGAAGCTTTCTTT.

The chain couples TRBV20-1 to TRBJ1-1; D uncertain. The CDR3 has 10 amino acids. Trimming removed 2 bases from V and 12 bases from J, with 10 bases in between. Germline CDR1 is DFQATT and CDR2 is SNEGSKA (reference sequence). CDR3 region: CSARRRLPFF. CDR3 nucleotides: TGCAGTGCTAGACGGCGGCTGCCTTTCTTT.

The chain is built from TRBV28 and TRBJ2-3; 7 nucleotides line up with TRBD1. From germline, CDR1 is MDHEN and CDR2 SYDVKM. J lost 3 bases, V lost 4 bases, and 10 bases had no gene match. CDR3 length: 16 amino acids. The CDR3 sequence is CASSSPQGMGTDTQYF. The CDR3 DNA is TGTGCCAGCAGTTCACCACAGGGGATGGGGACAGATACGCAGTATTTT.

The rearrangement uses TRBV13 and TRBJ2-1, with D tentatively TRBD2 (6 bases). V was clipped by 6 bases and J by 2 bases, with 11 bases between them. Looked up from germline, CDR1 is PRHDT and CDR2 is FYEKMQ (reference sequence). This CDR3 region has 14 residues. In DNA, the CDR3 is TGTGCCAGCAGAGACGGGGGTGCCTACAATGAGCAGTTCTTC. Its protein is CASRDGGAYNEQFF.

The chain employs TRBV11-2 and TRBJ2-5, with no clear D. The V end lost 4 bases, the J end lost 5 bases, and 5 bases lay between the germline ends. This CDR3 has 11 residues. Germline values: CDR1 SGHAT, CDR2 FQNNGV. CDR3 region: CASSYGETQYF. The CDR3 nucleotides are TGTGCCAGCAGCTACGGGGAGACCCAGTACTTC.

V is TRBV6-1 and J is TRBJ1-2; a weak D match, TRBD1 (6 bases). Trimming stripped 0 bases from V and 8 bases from J, with 10 bases between. CDR1 and CDR2 (germline): MNHNS, SASEGT. This CDR3 is built from 13 residues. CDR3 DNA sequence: TGTGCCAGCAGTGAAGCGCAGGGGTTGGGCTACACCTTC. Translation gives CASSEAQGLGYTF.

The rearrangement uses TRBV4-2 and TRBJ1-5, with 10 nucleotides matching TRBD1. V was pared by 2 bases and J by 6 bases, with 4 bases of the junction left unmatched. CDR1 LGHNA and CDR2 YNFKEQ come from the germline V gene. The CDR3 extends over 15 amino acids. The CDR3 sequence is CASSQSDRGGQPQHF. The CDR3 bases are TGTGCCAGCAGCCAATCGGACAGGGGGGGTCAGCCCCAGCATTTT.

The J gene is TRBJ2-7, the V gene TRBV12-3 or TRBV12-4; the D gene is possibly TRBD2 (6 bases). This CDR3 region has 12 residues. V was trimmed by 2 bases and J by 4 bases, leaving 6 bases between them. The CDR3: CASSLSGYEQYF. The CDR3 nucleotides are TGTGCCAGCAGTTTAAGCGGGTACGAGCAGTACTTC.

CDR3 residues: CASSQVISNTGELFF. In DNA form, the CDR3 reads TGCGCCAGCAGCCAAGTTATATCGAACACCGGGGAGCTGTTTTTT. V is TRBV4-3 and J is TRBJ2-2; no reliable D call. The CDR3 sequence is 15 residues long. Trimming removed 1 base from V and 0 bases from J, with 6 bases in between. CDR1 is LGHNA and CDR2 is YSLEER in the germline V gene.

This chain joins TRBV5-4 and TRBJ2-7, with 9 bases fitting TRBD1. After removal of 1 base from V and 5 bases from J, the junction contained 4 bases not matched to a gene. The CDR3 loop spans 14 amino acids. The germline V gene encodes CDR1 SGHNT and CDR2 YYREEE (reference sequence). Written as DNA, the CDR3 is TGTGCCAGCAGCTTGAGGGACAGGGTGAACGAGCAGTACTTC. Its protein is CASSLRDRVNEQYF.

The chain employs TRBV19 and TRBJ1-1; 8 bases match TRBD1. The trim removed 5 bases at V and 3 bases at J, leaving 14 bases unmatched. This CDR3 contains 17 residues. Germline values: CDR1 LNHDA, CDR2 SQIVND (reference sequence). CDR3 protein: CASSSRQGIRRDTEAFF. In DNA form, the CDR3 reads TGTGCCAGTAGTTCCCGACAGGGGATTCGTCGCGACACTGAAGCTTTCTTT.

V gene TRBV24-1 combines with J gene TRBJ1-1; 7 bases are shared with TRBD1. The CDR3 totals 15 residues. Germline V gene lookup returns CDR1 KGHDR and CDR2 SFDVKD. V shed 4 bases, J shed 4 bases, and the junction held 8 bases outside the gene matches. CDR3 DNA sequence: TGTGCCACCAGTGACGCGACAGGGAGGAGCACTGAAGCTTTCTTT. This translates into CATSDATGRSTEAFF.

This clone was seen once. This chain links TRBV6-2 or TRBV6-3 with TRBJ2-4; a weak D match, TRBD1 (6 bases). Trimming removed 0 bases at V and 7 bases at J, with 10 bases between. This CDR3 has 14 residues. Germline lookup yields CDR1 MNHEY and CDR2 SVGEGT. The CDR3 region is CASSYSRQVNIQYF. CDR3 bases: TGTGCCAGCAGTTACTCGAGACAGGTGAACATTCAGTACTTC.

The CDR3 spells CASSRTDNSPLHF. The CDR3 bases are TGTGCCAGCAGTCGGACAGATAATTCACCCCTCCACTTT. This chain connects TRBV2 to TRBJ1-6, with a possible D match to TRBD1 (6 bases). The CDR3 runs 13 residues. Per germline, CDR1 SNHLY and CDR2 FYNNEI. Trimming removed 5 bases at V and 5 bases at J, with 7 bases between.

V is TRBV7-2 and J is TRBJ2-3; no definite D call. This CDR3 spans 13 amino acids. The V gene's germline CDR1 is SGHTA and CDR2 FQGNSA. The V end lost 1 base, the J end lost 5 bases, and 7 bases lay between the germline ends. CDR3 sequence: CASSLVGGDTQYF. DNA for the CDR3: TGTGCCAGCAGCTTAGTCGGCGGAGATACGCAGTATTTT.

This chain connects TRBV28 to TRBJ2-7, with TRBD2 as a possible D gene (6 bases). The CDR3 covers 14 residues. Trimming left V 8 bases short and J 3 bases short, with 17 bases between. The germline V gene encodes CDR1 MDHEN and CDR2 SYDVKM. DNA of the CDR3: TGTGCCAGCTTCTCCGGAGGGTGGGTCTACGAGCAGTACTTC. As protein: CASFSGGWVYEQYF.

In this sample, this clone turned up a few times. This rearrangement joins TRBV5-5 to TRBJ1-6; 7 bases agree with TRBD1. V lost 0 bases to trimming and J lost 9 bases; unmatched junction nucleotides: 6. The CDR3 is 15 residues long. Germline V lookup: CDR1 SGHKS, CDR2 YYEKEE (reference sequence). CDR3 sequence: CASSLEGQEISPLHF. CDR3 bases: TGTGCCAGCAGCTTGGAAGGACAGGAGATTTCACCCCTCCACTTT.

The J gene is TRBJ1-1, the V gene TRBV18, with D perhaps TRBD1 (5 bases). The CDR3 length is 15 residues. Trimming took 6 bases from V and 0 from J, leaving 14 bases between them. The germline CDR1 and CDR2 sequences are KGHSH and LQKENI. The CDR3 DNA follows: TGTGCCAGCTCCCAAATGGGGGGGGTGAACACTGAAGCTTTCTTT. Translated, it gives CASSQMGGVNTEAFF.

This clone showed up just once. V usage is TRBV12-5 and J usage is TRBJ2-3; tentatively, D is TRBD1 (6 bases). CDR3 length equals 20 residues. Per germline, CDR1 LGHNT and CDR2 FRNRAP. V was shortened by 5 bases and J by 5 bases, with 32 bases between the two germline ends. The CDR3 DNA is TGTGCTAGTGGTCCCGCGGCTATAAGCTTACAGGGAAAGGTGGGAGATACGCAGTATTTT. Amino acid sequence: CASGPAAISLQGKVGDTQYF.

This clone was picked up one time. This rearrangement joins TRBV27 to TRBJ1-5; D is perhaps TRBD1 (6 bases). The CDR3 totals 13 residues. From germline, CDR1 is MNHEY and CDR2 SMNVEV (reference sequence). V gave up 7 bases and J gave up 7 bases, with 14 bases separating them. This CDR3 is CASTKTQGQPQHF. Here the CDR3 DNA reads TGTGCCAGCACCAAAACACAGGGACAGCCCCAGCATTTT.

This chain uses TRBV18 with TRBJ1-2; 12 bases match TRBD1. The CDR3 consists of 19 residues. From germline, CDR1 is KGHSH and CDR2 LQKENI. Unmatched junction bases numbered 18, after V lost 2 bases and J lost 8 bases. CDR3 protein: CASSPTLTVPGQGAGGYTF. CDR3 bases: TGTGCCAGCTCACCAACCCTCACTGTCCCGGGACAGGGGGCGGGAGGCTACACCTTC.

This chain links TRBV6-5 with TRBJ2-3; possible D gene TRBD1, 6 bases. Germline values: CDR1 MNHEY, CDR2 SVGAGI. The CDR3 runs 15 residues. V was pared by 6 bases and J by 0 bases, with 13 bases between. CDR3 residues: CASRLRTASTDTQYF. CDR3 nucleotides: TGTGCCAGCAGACTACGGACAGCTAGCACAGATACGCAGTATTTT.

This clone was recorded only once. V usage is TRBV21-1 and J usage is TRBJ1-1; TRBD1 was called by the table and not checked on the DNA. TRBV21-1 is flagged as a pseudogene. The CDR3 runs 13 residues. CDR3 sequence reads: CARGLTGCTEAFF. Written as DNA, the CDR3 is TGTGCCAGGGGCCTGACAGGCTGCACTGAAGCTTTCTTT.

The chain combines TRBV19 with TRBJ1-3; D gene uncertain. This CDR3 contains 11 residues. Per germline, CDR1 LNHDA and CDR2 SQIVND (reference sequence). The DNA for the CDR3 is TGTGGGGCCAGCTCTGGAAACACCATATATTTT. Translated, it gives CGASSGNTIYF.

The chain recombines TRBV7-9 with TRBJ2-7; 8 bases line up with TRBD1. Germline loops: CDR1 SEHNR, CDR2 FQNEAQ (reference sequence). The V and J ends lost 4 bases and 4 bases, in that order; junction bases with no gene match: 6. There are 14 residues in the CDR3. The CDR3 DNA sequence: TGTGCCAGCAGCTACCCGGGACAGGAGTACGAGCAGTACTTC. Translation: CASSYPGQEYEQYF. Based on the CDR3 plus reference TRBV7-9 and TRBJ2-7, the full variable domain is DTGVSQNPRHKITKRGQNVTFRCDPISEHNRLYWYRQTLGQGPEFLTYFQNEAQLEKSRLLSDRFSAERPKGSFSTLEIQRTEQGDSAMYLCASSYPGQEYEQYFGPGTRLTVT.

The chain couples TRBV7-2 to TRBJ1-2, with 7 bases aligning to TRBD1. The CDR3 length is 13 residues. Germline values: CDR1 SGHTA, CDR2 FQGNSA. V lost 5 bases and J lost 7; bases outside the gene matches: 7. CDR3 sequence reads: CASSLQGIGGYTF. Written as DNA, the CDR3 is TGTGCCAGCAGCCTACAGGGGATTGGTGGCTACACCTTC.

V usage is TRBV2 and J usage is TRBJ2-1; possible D gene TRBD2, 6 bases. From germline, CDR1 is SNHLY and CDR2 FYNNEI. Trimming took 8 bases from V and 7 from J, leaving 9 bases between them. CDR3 length: 11 residues. CDR3 DNA: TGTGCCAGCCGCCGGGGGAATGAGCAGTTCTTC. It codes for CASRRGNEQFF.